One sample yielded the 27 T cell receptor beta chains listed below, sequenced in a study of cytomegalovirus exposure and HLA in healthy donors. 13 Jbeta primers and 60 Vbeta primers were used for the PCR. Assay: immunoSEQ multiplex PCR; the TCRdb copy retains only in-frame clones and omits some. The repertoire holds 150,000 to 200,000 clones, with almost 80% as singletons. Sample: PBMCs. The origin of the receptors is a young man in good health and CMV-seropositive.

The V call is TRBV7-9, the J call TRBJ2-1, with D tentatively TRBD2 (5 bases). CDR3 length equals 15 residues. The V end was cut by 5 bases, the J end by 3 bases, with 14 bases between. Germline V gives CDR1 SEHNR, CDR2 FQNEAQ (reference sequence). The CDR3 nucleotides read TGTGCCAGCAGCCTTGACTATCCTATCTACAATGAGCAGTTCTTC. Translated, it gives CASSLDYPIYNEQFF.

On this clone itself: Lacking the conserved final phenylalanine or tryptophan, this CDR3 likely reflects a read error. The rearrangement uses TRBV15 and TRBJ1-6, with D unresolved. The germline V and J ends were trimmed by 4 bases and 9 bases, with 7 bases remaining between them. Germline V CDR1 and CDR2: LNHNV, YYDKDF (reference sequence). The CDR3 consists of 12 residues. CDR3 sequence: CATSKAGSPLHL. The CDR3, as DNA: TGTGCCACCAGCAAGGCGGGTTCACCCCTCCACCTT.

Here the CDR3 reads CASSFDRVVYNEQFF. CDR3 DNA: TGTGCCAGCAGTTTCGACAGGGTAGTTTACAATGAGCAGTTCTTC. The chain joins TRBV6-6 to TRBJ2-1; 7 positions match TRBD1. In germline, CDR1 is MNHNY, CDR2 SVGAGI (reference sequence). Germline trimming cut 4 bases from V and 4 bases from J; bases unmatched to any gene: 7. The CDR3 is 15 residues long.

This clone was observed a few times. The J gene is TRBJ2-3, the V gene TRBV2; D perhaps matches TRBD2 (7 bases). This CDR3 is 15 amino acids long. Germline CDR1 SNHLY, CDR2 FYNNEI. The V end was cut by 2 bases, the J end by 2 bases, with 11 bases between. The CDR3 nucleotides read TGTGCCAGCAGTGAATGGGGGGGGGCCACAGATACGCAGTATTTT. As protein: CASSEWGGATDTQYF.

The chain uses TRBV5-1 and TRBJ1-4; TRBD1 matches at 8 bases. V was pared by 4 bases and J by 8 bases, with 7 bases of the junction left unmatched. The CDR3 runs 14 residues. Germline V gene lookup returns CDR1 SGHRS and CDR2 YFSETQ. CDR3 loop: CASSLDGTGEKLFF. DNA for the CDR3: TGCGCCAGCAGCCTCGATGGGACAGGCGAAAAACTGTTTTTT.

The chain uses TRBV30 and TRBJ2-3, with 9 bases matching TRBD2. Germline V gene lookup returns CDR1 GTSNPN and CDR2 SVGIG (reference sequence). The CDR3 is 15 residues long. J was trimmed by 5 bases and V by 2 bases; bases with no gene match: 8. In DNA form, the CDR3 reads TGTGCCTGGAGTTTTGGCGGGGGGGAGAGAGATACGCAGTATTTT. It encodes CAWSFGGGERDTQYF. Variable domain in full (rest from reference TRBV30 and TRBJ2-3): SQTIHQWPATLVQPVGSPLSLECTVEGTSNPNLYWYRQAAGRGLQLLFYSVGIGQISSEVPQNLSASRPQDRQFILSSKKLLLSDSGFYLCAWSFGGGERDTQYFGPGTRLTVL.

The chain recombines TRBV19 with TRBJ1-2, with D uncertain. The CDR3 is 13 residues long. Per the germline V gene, CDR1 is LNHDA and CDR2 is SQIVND (reference sequence). Trimming took off 1 base at V and 8 bases at J, with 11 bases between the two ends. The CDR3 is CASSIVRGGGYTF. CDR3 nucleotide sequence: TGTGCCAGTAGTATAGTACGAGGAGGGGGCTACACCTTC.

The chain combines TRBV19 with TRBJ1-5, with D maybe TRBD1 (6 bases). From germline, CDR1 is LNHDA and CDR2 SQIVND (reference sequence). Trimming took 6 bases from V and 7 from J, leaving 16 bases between them. The CDR3 is 14 residues long. Here the CDR3 reads CASSHTGGRQPQHF. The CDR3, as DNA: TGTGCCAGTAGCCATACCGGGGGGCGACAGCCCCAGCATTTT.

This chain uses TRBV4-2 with TRBJ1-3; weak D call: TRBD1 (5 bases). Germline CDR1 LGHNA, CDR2 YNFKEQ. The CDR3 is 15 residues long. V lost 6 bases to trimming and J lost 2 bases, with 14 bases between them. CDR3 residues: CASSPPGRAGNTIYF. DNA of the CDR3: TGTGCCAGCAGTCCCCCGGGCAGGGCTGGAAACACCATATATTTT.

The CDR3 protein is CASSSQGAHTEAFF. DNA for the CDR3: TGTGCCAGCAGCTCTCAGGGGGCGCACACTGAAGCTTTCTTT. This rearrangement joins TRBV7-9 to TRBJ1-1; 8 positions match TRBD1. The junction had 4 bases not matched to a gene; V was cut back by 4 bases and J by 3 bases. This CDR3 has 14 residues. The germline CDR1 and CDR2 sequences are SEHNR and FQNEAQ (reference sequence).

The chain has TRBV10-3 and TRBJ2-7; weak D call: TRBD2 (6 bases). Per the germline V gene, CDR1 is ENHRY and CDR2 is SYGVKD. V dropped 4 bases and J dropped 3 bases, with 13 bases sitting between them. The CDR3 loop spans 14 amino acids. CDR3 protein: CAISAGLMGYEQYF. CDR3 DNA sequence: TGTGCCATCAGTGCCGGACTAATGGGCTACGAGCAGTACTTC.

V is TRBV5-1 and J is TRBJ1-1; 7 bases align to TRBD1. The CDR3 has 14 amino acids. With V trimmed by 3 bases and J by 4 bases, 6 bases remained unmatched. Germline CDR1 and CDR2: SGHRS and YFSETQ. The CDR3 is CASSSGQWGTEAFF. CDR3 coding DNA: TGCGCCAGCAGCTCGGGACAGTGGGGCACTGAAGCTTTCTTT.

V and J are TRBV9 and TRBJ2-3, with TRBD1 as a possible D gene (6 bases). Germline CDR1 is SGDLS and CDR2 is YYNGEE. The V end lost 0 bases, the J end lost 0 bases, and 11 bases lay between the germline ends. This CDR3 is built from 16 residues. CDR3 amino acids: CASSVVGGGSTDTQYF. CDR3 coding DNA: TGTGCCAGCAGCGTAGTCGGTGGGGGCAGCACAGATACGCAGTATTTT.

The chain combines TRBV2 with TRBJ1-4; unclear D gene. V was cut by 6 bases and J by 0 bases, with 8 bases left in between. Germline loops: CDR1 SNHLY, CDR2 FYNNEI. The CDR3 has 14 residues. The CDR3, as DNA: TGTGCCAGCAGACCCGAGACAACTAATGAAAAACTGTTTTTT. It codes for CASRPETTNEKLFF.

Remarks on this clone: Here the CDR3 omits its conserved ending phenylalanine or tryptophan, so a read error is the likely source. This rearrangement joins TRBV2 to TRBJ1-6; 7 bases line up with TRBD1. V gave up 4 bases and J gave up 10 bases; unmatched junction bases: 4. From germline, CDR1 is SNHLY and CDR2 FYNNEI. This CDR3 region has 13 residues. The CDR3 is CASSGTGSSPLHL. As DNA, the CDR3 is TGTGCCAGCAGTGGGACAGGTAGCTCACCCCTCCACCTT.

The gene calls are TRBV5-6 and TRBJ2-3; TRBD2 matches at 7 bases. Germline CDR1 is SGHDT and CDR2 is YYEEEE. Unmatched junction bases numbered 2, after V lost 1 base and J lost 0 bases. The CDR3 sequence is 15 residues long. The DNA of the CDR3 is TGTGCCAGCAGCTTGACGGGGGGAAGCACAGATACGCAGTATTTT. Translating gives CASSLTGGSTDTQYF.

The chain uses TRBV29-1 and TRBJ2-5; TRBD2 agrees at 7 bases. Germline loops: CDR1 SQVTM, CDR2 ANQGSEA. Losses at the gene ends were 6 bases for V and 7 bases for J; bases not matched to a gene: 14. The CDR3 extends over 14 amino acids. This CDR3 reads CSVPAGNSIGTQYF. The CDR3 bases are TGCAGCGTACCAGCGGGGAACAGCATTGGGACCCAGTACTTC.

The chain carries TRBV7-2 and TRBJ1-4; D is unresolved. CDR3 length equals 14 residues. Germline V gene sequence: CDR1 SGHTA, CDR2 FQGNSA. Trimming pared 2 bases from V and 7 bases from J, leaving 11 bases between. The CDR3 DNA is TGTGCCAGCAGCTTAATGCCCTCGGGTGAAAAACTGTTTTTT. Its protein is CASSLMPSGEKLFF.

The J gene is TRBJ2-1, the V gene TRBV19; 10 nucleotides match TRBD1. This CDR3 is built from 15 residues. V gave up 5 bases and J gave up 6 bases; unmatched junction bases: 7. Germline CDR1 and CDR2: LNHDA and SQIVND (reference sequence). CDR3 nucleotide sequence: TGTGCCAGTAGTCCTGGACAGGGGGTGGGCAATGAGCAGTTCTTC. As protein: CASSPGQGVGNEQFF.

This clone was counted only a few times. The chain is built from TRBV7-9 and TRBJ2-7; 10 nucleotides line up with TRBD1. CDR3 length: 15 amino acids. CDR1 and CDR2 from the germline V gene are SEHNR and FQNEAQ (reference sequence). V shed 5 bases and J 4 bases; nucleotides not matched to a gene: 8. The CDR3 loop reads CASSARDRGLYEQYF. CDR3 bases: TGTGCCAGCAGCGCCCGGGACAGGGGATTGTACGAGCAGTACTTC.

J is TRBJ2-7 and V is TRBV5-5, with TRBD1 identical over 9 bases. Germline values: CDR1 SGHKS, CDR2 YYEKEE (reference sequence). The CDR3 is 16 amino acids. The ends lost 0 bases at V and 3 bases at J; junction bases unmatched: 7. The CDR3, as DNA: TGTGCCAGCAGCTTGGTAGGGGGACAGGGACGCTACGAGCAGTACTTC. Its protein is CASSLVGGQGRYEQYF.

The chain couples TRBV4-2 to TRBJ2-1; weak D call: TRBD2 (6 bases). This CDR3 spans 15 amino acids. Trimming stripped 0 bases from V and 4 bases from J, with 10 bases between. Germline lookup yields CDR1 LGHNA and CDR2 YNFKEQ. The CDR3 DNA is TGTGCCAGCAGCCAAGATGAAGCGGGTTACAATGAGCAGTTCTTC. This sequence encodes CASSQDEAGYNEQFF.

The gene calls are TRBV7-2 and TRBJ2-5, with 7 bases aligning to TRBD2. Judging by the DNA end, TRBJ2-7 fits better; the J call may be wrong. The CDR3 covers 15 residues. Germline V CDR1 and CDR2: SGHTA, FQGNSA. The CDR3 spells CASSASGGSSYEQYF. The DNA for the CDR3 is TGTGCCAGCAGCGCGAGCGGCGGGAGCTCCTACGAGCAGTACTTC.

The rearrangement links TRBV11-1 to TRBJ2-5; maybe TRBD1 (6 bases). The length of the CDR3 is 14 residues. Per the germline V gene, CDR1 is SGHAT and CDR2 is FQDESV (reference sequence). Trimming took 2 bases from V and 7 from J, leaving 14 bases between them. This CDR3 reads CASSLRRDIGTQYF. The CDR3 coding sequence is TGTGCCAGCAGCTTACGCCGGGACATCGGGACCCAGTACTTC. Full variable domain (rest looked up from reference TRBV11-1 and TRBJ2-5): EAEVAQSPRYKITEKSQAVAFWCDPISGHATLYWYRQILGQGPELLVQFQDESVVDDSQLPKDRFSAERLKGVDSTLKIQPAELGDSAMYLCASSLRRDIGTQYFGPGTRLLVL.

CDR3 sequence (DNA): TGTGCCAGCACCGCAATAGGACAGGAAGAAGCTTTCTTT. Its translation is CASTAIGQEEAFF. The chain carries TRBV27 and TRBJ1-1; TRBD1 matches at 7 bases. This CDR3 is 13 amino acids long. J was trimmed by 8 bases and V by 7 bases; bases with no gene match: 10. Germline CDR1 MNHEY, CDR2 SMNVEV (reference sequence).

The chain uses TRBV27 and TRBJ1-4, with TRBD1 matching 7 bases. The germline gives CDR1 MNHEY, CDR2 SMNVEV (reference sequence). CDR3 length: 14 amino acids. Losses at the gene ends were 3 bases for V and 5 bases for J; bases not matched to a gene: 3. The DNA of the CDR3 is TGTGCCAGCAGTTTTGACAGGGCGAATGAAAAACTGTTTTTT. Amino acid sequence: CASSFDRANEKLFF. The complete variable domain, with remaining parts taken from reference TRBV27 and TRBJ1-4, reads EAQVTQNPRYLITVTGKKLTVTCSQNMNHEYMSWYRQDPGLGLRQIYYSMNVEVTDKGDVPEGYKVSRKEKRNFPLILESPSPNQTSLYFCASSFDRANEKLFFGSGTQLSVL.

The chain has TRBV9 and TRBJ1-1; D is possibly TRBD1 (5 bases). This CDR3 region has 13 residues. Germline V gives CDR1 SGDLS, CDR2 YYNGEE. Trimming cost V 0 bases and J 7 bases, with 10 bases left between them. In nucleotides, the CDR3 is TGTGCCAGCAGCGTAGAAACAGGACATGAAGCTTTCTTT. Encoded protein: CASSVETGHEAFF.